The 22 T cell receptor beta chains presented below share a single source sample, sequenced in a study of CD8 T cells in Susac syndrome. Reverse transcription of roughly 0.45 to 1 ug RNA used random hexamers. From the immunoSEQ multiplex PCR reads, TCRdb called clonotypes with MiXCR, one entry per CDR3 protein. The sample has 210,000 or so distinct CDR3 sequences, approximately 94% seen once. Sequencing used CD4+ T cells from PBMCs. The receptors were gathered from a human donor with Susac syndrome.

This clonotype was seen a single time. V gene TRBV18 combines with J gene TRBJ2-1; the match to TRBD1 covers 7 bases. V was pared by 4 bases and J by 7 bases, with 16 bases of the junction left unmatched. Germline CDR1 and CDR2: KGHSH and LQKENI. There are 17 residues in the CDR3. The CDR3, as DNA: TGTGCCAGCTCACGAGATACAGGGGACCCCCCACGGAATGAGCAGTTCTTC. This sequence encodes CASSRDTGDPPRNEQFF.

The CDR3 DNA reads TGTGCCACTACGATGACAGGGGGCTACTATGGCTACACCTTC. Its protein product is CATTMTGGYYGYTF. The rearrangement uses TRBV15 and TRBJ1-2; 10 nucleotides agree with TRBD1. Losses at the gene ends were 9 bases for V and 3 bases for J; bases not matched to a gene: 7. The CDR3 is made up of 14 amino acids. CDR1 and CDR2 from the germline V gene are LNHNV and YYDKDF (reference sequence).

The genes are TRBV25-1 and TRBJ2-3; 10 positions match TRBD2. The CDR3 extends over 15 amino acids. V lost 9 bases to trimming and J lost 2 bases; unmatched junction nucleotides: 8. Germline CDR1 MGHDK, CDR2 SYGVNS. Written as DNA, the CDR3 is TGTGCCAGTTCGGGGACTAGCGAGATCACAGATACGCAGTATTTT. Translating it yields CASSGTSEITDTQYF.

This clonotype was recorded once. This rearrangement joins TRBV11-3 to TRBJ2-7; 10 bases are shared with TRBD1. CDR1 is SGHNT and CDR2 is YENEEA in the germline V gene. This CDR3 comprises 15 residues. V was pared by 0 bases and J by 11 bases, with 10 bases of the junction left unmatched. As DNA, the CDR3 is TGTGCCAGCAGCTTAGACCCGGGACAGGGGTCGGTCGAGTACTTC. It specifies CASSLDPGQGSVEYF.

In nucleotides, the CDR3 is TGTGCCAGCAGTCCGTCGCAGATGAACACTGAAGCTTTCTTT. Its translation: CASSPSQMNTEAFF. The chain is built from TRBV27 and TRBJ1-1; D is undetermined. Germline CDR1 and CDR2: MNHEY and SMNVEV (reference sequence). This CDR3 region has 14 residues. V was trimmed by 5 bases and J by 0 bases, leaving 10 bases between them.

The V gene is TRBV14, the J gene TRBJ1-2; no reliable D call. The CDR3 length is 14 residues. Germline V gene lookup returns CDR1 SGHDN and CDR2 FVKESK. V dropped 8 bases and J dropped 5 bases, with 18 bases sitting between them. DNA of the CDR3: TGTGCCAGCGCGCCGGGCGGATATTTATATGGCTACACCTTC. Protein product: CASAPGGYLYGYTF.

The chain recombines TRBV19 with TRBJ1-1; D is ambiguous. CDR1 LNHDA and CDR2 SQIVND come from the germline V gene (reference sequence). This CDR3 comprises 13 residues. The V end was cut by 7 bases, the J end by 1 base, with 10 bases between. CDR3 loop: CASTEDGNTEAFF. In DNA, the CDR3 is TGTGCCAGTACTGAGGACGGGAACACTGAAGCTTTCTTT.

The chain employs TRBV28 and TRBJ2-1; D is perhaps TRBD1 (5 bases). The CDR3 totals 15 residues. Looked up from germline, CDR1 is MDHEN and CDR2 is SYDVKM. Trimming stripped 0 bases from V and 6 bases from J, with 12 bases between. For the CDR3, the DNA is TGTGCCAGCAGTTTATGGGCAGGGTCCGGCAATGAGCAGTTCTTC. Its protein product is CASSLWAGSGNEQFF. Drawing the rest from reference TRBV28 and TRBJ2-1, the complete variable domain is DVKVTQSSRYLVKRTGEKVFLECVQDMDHENMFWYRQDPGLGLRLIYFSYDVKMKEKGDIPEGYSVSREKKERFSLILESASTNQTSMYLCASSLWAGSGNEQFFGPGTRLTVL.

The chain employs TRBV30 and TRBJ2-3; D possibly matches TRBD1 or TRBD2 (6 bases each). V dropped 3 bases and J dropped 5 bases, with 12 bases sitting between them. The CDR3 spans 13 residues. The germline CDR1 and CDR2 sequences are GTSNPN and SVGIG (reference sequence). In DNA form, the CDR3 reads TGTGCCTGGAGGATAAAGGGGGGAGATACGCAGTATTTT. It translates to CAWRIKGGDTQYF. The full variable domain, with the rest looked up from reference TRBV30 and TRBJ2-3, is SQTIHQWPATLVQPVGSPLSLECTVEGTSNPNLYWYRQAAGRGLQLLFYSVGIGQISSEVPQNLSASRPQDRQFILSSKKLLLSDSGFYLCAWRIKGGDTQYFGPGTRLTVL.

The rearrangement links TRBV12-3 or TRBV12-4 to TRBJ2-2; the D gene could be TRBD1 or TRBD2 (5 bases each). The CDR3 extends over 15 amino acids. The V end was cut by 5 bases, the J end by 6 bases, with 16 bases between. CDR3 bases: TGTGCCAGCAGTCTCGGGGCCCTAGGGGCCGGGGAGCTGTTTTTT. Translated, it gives CASSLGALGAGELFF.

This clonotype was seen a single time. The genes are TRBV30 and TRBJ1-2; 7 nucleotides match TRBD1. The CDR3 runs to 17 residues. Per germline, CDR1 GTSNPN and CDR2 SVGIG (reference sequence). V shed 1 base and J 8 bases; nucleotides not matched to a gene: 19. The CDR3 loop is CAWSGPEMDRSRWGYTF. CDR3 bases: TGTGCCTGGAGTGGGCCTGAAATGGACAGGAGCAGATGGGGCTACACCTTC.

The chain's CDR3 is CASYTGGGTDTQYF. The CDR3 DNA reads as TGTGCCAGCTATACCGGGGGAGGCACAGATACGCAGTATTTT. This chain links TRBV18 with TRBJ2-3; a weak D match, TRBD2 (6 bases). The CDR3 consists of 14 residues. Germline V gene lookup returns CDR1 KGHSH and CDR2 LQKENI. V lost 7 bases, J lost 1 base, and 12 bases lay in between.

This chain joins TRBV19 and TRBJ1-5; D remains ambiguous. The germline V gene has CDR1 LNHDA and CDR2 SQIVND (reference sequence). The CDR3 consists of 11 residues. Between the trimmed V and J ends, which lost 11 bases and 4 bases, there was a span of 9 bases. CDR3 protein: CAGRGNQPQHF. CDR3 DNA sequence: TGTGCCGGCAGAGGGAATCAGCCCCAGCATTTT. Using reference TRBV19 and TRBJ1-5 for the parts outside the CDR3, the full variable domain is DGGITQSPKYLFRKEGQNVTLSCEQNLNHDAMYWYRQDPGQGLRLIYYSQIVNDFQKGDIAEGYSVSREKKESFPLTVTSAQKNPTAFYLCAGRGNQPQHFGDGTRLSIL.

The CDR3 reads CASSRVTGELFF. DNA of the CDR3: TGTGCCAGCAGCCGCGTAACCGGGGAGCTGTTTTTT. The chain is built from TRBV14 and TRBJ2-2; no definite D call. V dropped 4 bases and J dropped 5 bases, with 5 bases sitting between them. The germline V gene encodes CDR1 SGHDN and CDR2 FVKESK. The length of the CDR3 is 12 residues.

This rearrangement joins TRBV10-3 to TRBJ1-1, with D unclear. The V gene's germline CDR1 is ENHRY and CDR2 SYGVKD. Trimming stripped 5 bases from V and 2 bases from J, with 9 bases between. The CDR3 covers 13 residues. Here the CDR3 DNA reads TGTGCCATCAGTCTGAAAATAAACACTGAAGCTTTCTTT. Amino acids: CAISLKINTEAFF.

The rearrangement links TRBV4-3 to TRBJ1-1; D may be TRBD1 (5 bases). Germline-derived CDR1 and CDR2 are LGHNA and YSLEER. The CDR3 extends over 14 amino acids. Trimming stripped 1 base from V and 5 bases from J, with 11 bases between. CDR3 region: CASSQGGARTEAFF. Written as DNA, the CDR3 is TGCGCCAGCAGCCAAGGAGGGGCGAGGACTGAAGCTTTCTTT.

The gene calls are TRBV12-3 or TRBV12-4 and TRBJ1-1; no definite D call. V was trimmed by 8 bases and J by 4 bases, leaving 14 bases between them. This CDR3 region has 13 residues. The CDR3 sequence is CASLLSDFTEAFF. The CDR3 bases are TGTGCCAGCCTTTTGAGCGACTTCACTGAAGCTTTCTTT.

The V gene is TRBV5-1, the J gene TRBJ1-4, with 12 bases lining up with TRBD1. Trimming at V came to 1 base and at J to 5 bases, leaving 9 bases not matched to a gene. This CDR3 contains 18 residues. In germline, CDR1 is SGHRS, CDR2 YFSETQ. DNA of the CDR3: TGCGCCAGCAGCTTGCAACCGGGACAGGGGGCGAGAAATGAAAAACTGTTTTTT. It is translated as CASSLQPGQGARNEKLFF.

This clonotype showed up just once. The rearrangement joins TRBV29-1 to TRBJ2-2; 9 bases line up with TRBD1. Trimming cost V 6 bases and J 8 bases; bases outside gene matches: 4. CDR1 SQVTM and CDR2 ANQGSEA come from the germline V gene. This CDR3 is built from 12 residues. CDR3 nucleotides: TGCAGCGTGGACAGGGGTCCGGGGGAGCTGTTTTTT. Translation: CSVDRGPGELFF.

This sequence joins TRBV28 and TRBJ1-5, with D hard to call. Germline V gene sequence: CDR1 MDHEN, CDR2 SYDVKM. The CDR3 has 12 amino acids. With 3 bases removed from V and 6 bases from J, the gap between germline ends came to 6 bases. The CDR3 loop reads CASSLFRQPQHF. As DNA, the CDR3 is TGTGCCAGCAGTTTGTTTCGTCAGCCCCAGCATTTT. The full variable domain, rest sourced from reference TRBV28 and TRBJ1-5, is DVKVTQSSRYLVKRTGEKVFLECVQDMDHENMFWYRQDPGLGLRLIYFSYDVKMKEKGDIPEGYSVSREKKERFSLILESASTNQTSMYLCASSLFRQPQHFGDGTRLSIL.

CDR3 sequence (DNA): TGTGCCAGCAGCCAAGGTTGGACGGGGAACACTGAAGCTTTCTTT. It encodes CASSQGWTGNTEAFF. The chain links TRBV3-1 to TRBJ1-1, with D unclear. CDR3 size: 15 residues. Germline V CDR1 and CDR2: LGHDT, YNNKEL (reference sequence). Trimming shortened V by 1 base and J by 1 base, and 10 bases separated the two germline ends.

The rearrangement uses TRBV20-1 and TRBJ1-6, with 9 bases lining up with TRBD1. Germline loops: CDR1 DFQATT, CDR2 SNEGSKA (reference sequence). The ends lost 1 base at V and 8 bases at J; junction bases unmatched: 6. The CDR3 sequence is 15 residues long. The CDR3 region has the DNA TGCAGTGCTAGAGCACCGGGACAGGGCTATTCACCCCTCCACTTT. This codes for CSARAPGQGYSPLHF.